The text below deals with one TCR beta chain. Its specificity is unknown. The data originate from a study of long-term antiretroviral therapy in people with HIV. Study details: A decade or so separates the oldest specimens from the later 2015 immediate-ART recommendation.

General study results and limits: Subsequent to ART, diversity was augmented yet persisted below that of transplant donor controls. Pre-ART clonal expansions dominated every time point's repertoire.

Version v3.0 of the immunoSEQ assay ran at survey level. What sequencing targeted per sample was about 35,000-50,000 T-cell genomes. The table came from immunoSEQ multiplex PCR; TCRdb's copy has only in-frame clones and leaves some out. Among roughly 28,000 clones listed, 85% to 90% were seen once. V was pared by 2 bases and J by 7 bases, with 8 bases of the junction left unmatched. The CDR3 extends over 16 amino acids. Germline lookup yields CDR1 MNHEY and CDR2 SMNVEV (reference sequence). This sequence originates from a young woman with HIV. This chain joins TRBV27 and TRBJ2-1; 10 bases fit TRBD2. This sample comprised unsorted PBMCs, obtained 1.8 years after starting antiretroviral therapy. The CDR3 nucleotides are TGTGCCAGCAGTTTAGGAAGCGGGAGGGCAGGGAATGAGCAGTTCTTC. This translates into CASSLGSGRAGNEQFF.